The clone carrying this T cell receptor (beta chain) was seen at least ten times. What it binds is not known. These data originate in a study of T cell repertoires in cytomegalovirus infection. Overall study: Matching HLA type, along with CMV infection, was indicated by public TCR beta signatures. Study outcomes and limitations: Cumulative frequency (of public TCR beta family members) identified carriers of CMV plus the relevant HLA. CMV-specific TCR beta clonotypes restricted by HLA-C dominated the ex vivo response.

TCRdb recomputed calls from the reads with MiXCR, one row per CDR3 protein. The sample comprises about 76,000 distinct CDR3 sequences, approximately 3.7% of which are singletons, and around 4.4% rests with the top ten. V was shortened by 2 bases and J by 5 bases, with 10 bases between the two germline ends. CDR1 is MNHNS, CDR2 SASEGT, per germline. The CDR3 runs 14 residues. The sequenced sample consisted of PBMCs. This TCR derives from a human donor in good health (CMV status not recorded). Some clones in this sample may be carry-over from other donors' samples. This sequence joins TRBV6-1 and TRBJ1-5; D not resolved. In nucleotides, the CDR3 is TGTGCCAGCAGTGAAAGATATCTGCATCAGCCCCAGCATTTT. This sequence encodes CASSERYLHQPQHF.